A selection of T cell receptor beta chains follows, all from one sample in a study of T-cell memory formation after mild COVID-19. MiXCR was run by TCRdb on the 5' RACE reads, yielding one entry per CDR3 protein. There are about 430,000 distinct CDR3 sequences in the sample; roughly 18% occur only once, and 20% to 25% lies in the top ten. Material for sequencing was PBMCs or a T cell subset sorted from them (not recorded which). The source of these receptors is a man younger than 35 who had mild COVID-19 (a few samples of this study predate the infection). Cell type and time point are not known. Both conserved end residues are part of each CDR3. The order of the fields is clone size, CDR3 length, V gene, J gene, D gene, CDR3 protein, CDR3 DNA. A D gene is named only where the DNA matches it firmly. Some rows mark clone size as missing; the rest say once, few, many or name a class of expanded clone.

clone size: many; CDR3 length: 14; V gene: TRBV5-1; J gene: TRBJ2-1; D gene: NA; CDR3 protein: CASSLGQGADEQFF; CDR3 DNA: TGCGCCAGCAGCTTGGGTCAGGGTGCCGATGAGCAGTTCTTC
clone size: many; CDR3 length: 13; V gene: TRBV12-3/TRBV12-4; J gene: TRBJ1-5; D gene: NA; CDR3 protein: CASSPSSNQPQHF; CDR3 DNA: TGTGCCAGCAGCCCCTCTAGCAATCAGCCCCAGCATTTT
clone size: NA; CDR3 length: 16; V gene: TRBV20-1; J gene: TRBJ2-2; D gene: TRBD2; CDR3 protein: CSARDLLAGDTGELFF; CDR3 DNA: TGCAGTGCTAGAGATTTGCTAGCGGGGGACACCGGGGAGCTGTTTTTT
clone size: NA; CDR3 length: 15; V gene: TRBV5-1; J gene: TRBJ2-1; D gene: TRBD2; CDR3 protein: CASTPGLAGLTEQFF; CDR3 DNA: TGCGCCAGCACGCCGGGACTAGCGGGACTGACGGAGCAGTTCTTC
clone size: few; CDR3 length: 12; V gene: TRBV28; J gene: TRBJ1-1; D gene: NA; CDR3 protein: CAGRQGNTEAFF; CDR3 DNA: TGTGCCGGCCGCCAGGGGAACACTGAAGCTTTCTTT
clone size: NA; CDR3 length: 13; V gene: TRBV29-1; J gene: TRBJ1-1; D gene: NA; CDR3 protein: CSVEPRGRTEAFF; CDR3 DNA: TGCAGCGTTGAGCCCAGGGGACGCACTGAAGCTTTCTTT
clone size: NA; CDR3 length: 12; V gene: TRBV10-2; J gene: TRBJ1-2; D gene: NA; CDR3 protein: CATLDLGYGYTF; CDR3 DNA: TGCGCCACCCTCGATCTGGGCTATGGCTACACCTTC
clone size: few; CDR3 length: 11; V gene: TRBV6-2/TRBV6-3; J gene: TRBJ1-1; D gene: NA; CDR3 protein: CASRSVTEAFF; CDR3 DNA: TGTGCCAGCAGGTCGGTCACTGAAGCTTTCTTT
clone size: NA; CDR3 length: 13; V gene: TRBV9; J gene: TRBJ2-1; D gene: NA; CDR3 protein: CASSVSMGNEQFF; CDR3 DNA: TGTGCCAGCAGCGTATCTATGGGGAATGAGCAGTTCTTC
clone size: many; CDR3 length: 14; V gene: TRBV6-1; J gene: TRBJ2-7; D gene: TRBD1; CDR3 protein: CASTQGDSFYEQYF; CDR3 DNA: TGTGCCAGCACCCAAGGGGACAGTTTCTACGAGCAGTACTTC
clone size: NA; CDR3 length: 16; V gene: TRBV28; J gene: TRBJ1-5; D gene: TRBD1; CDR3 protein: CATRQGIFYSNQPQHF; CDR3 DNA: TGTGCCACTCGACAGGGCATTTTCTATAGCAATCAGCCCCAGCATTTT
clone size: few; CDR3 length: 13; V gene: TRBV20-1; J gene: TRBJ2-3; D gene: NA; CDR3 protein: CSARGLGTDTQYF; CDR3 DNA: TGCAGTGCTAGAGGGTTAGGGACAGATACGCAGTATTTT
clone size: few; CDR3 length: 14; V gene: TRBV5-1; J gene: TRBJ2-7; D gene: NA; CDR3 protein: CASSPAGTTYEQYF; CDR3 DNA: TGCGCCAGCAGCCCCGCGGGCACCACCTACGAGCAGTACTTC
clone size: NA; CDR3 length: 14; V gene: TRBV7-9; J gene: TRBJ1-2; D gene: NA; CDR3 protein: CDSTYHRSNYGYTF; CDR3 DNA: TGTGACAGCACCTATCACAGATCTAACTATGGCTACACCTTC
clone size: NA; CDR3 length: 15; V gene: TRBV4-3; J gene: TRBJ2-7; D gene: NA; CDR3 protein: CASSQDGGLAAEQYF; CDR3 DNA: TGCGCCAGCAGCCAAGATGGCGGACTTGCTGCCGAGCAGTACTTC